This T cell receptor (beta chain) was found in a study of vaccination effects on CD4 cells after COVID-19. With regard to this clone: Its antigen remains unidentified.

V gave up 7 bases and J gave up 2 bases; unmatched junction bases: 14. This CDR3 contains 19 residues. Looked up from germline, CDR1 is LGHNA and CDR2 is YNFKEQ. Only in-frame clones appear in the TCRdb table, and some are missing; sequencing was by immunoSEQ multiplex PCR. This sample has roughly 16,000 clones, with 76% found just once. Notes on the study in general: There were few convalescent patients in the study and no early post-infection timepoints.

After expansion with viral peptide pools in the ViraFEST assay, antigen-specific CD4+ T cells were sequenced. Cultured cells yielded isolated CD4+ T cells after more than nine days. Each person got two doses of an mRNA SARS-CoV-2 vaccine, BNT162b2 or mRNA-1273. The chain has TRBV4-2 and TRBJ2-6; 10 bases agree with TRBD2. The input for sequencing was CD4+ T cells from PBMCs cultured with HCoV-NL63 spike peptides, taken after COVID-19 vaccination. The receptor comes from a human donor who received a COVID-19 vaccine. CDR3 amino acids: CASTGSSGGRGAGANVLTF. DNA for the CDR3: TGTGCCAGCACGGGGTCTAGCGGGGGCCGGGGGGCTGGGGCCAACGTCCTGACTTTC.